The entry below describes one TCR beta chain. The entry originates in a study of shared clonotypes between healthy human individuals. Only in-frame clones appear in the TCRdb table, and some are missing; sequencing was by immunoSEQ multiplex PCR. In the table there are about 2.1 million clones, around 95% of which are singletons. The V gene end was trimmed by 2 bases and the J gene end by 1 base; junction bases not matched to a gene: 3. Germline V gene data show CDR1 as SNHLY and CDR2 as FYNNEI. This CDR3 region has 16 residues. Positively selected for CCR7, the CD45RO-negative cells used as naive CD8 cells excluded terminally differentiated effector memory CD45RA+ cells.

The chain has TRBV2 and TRBJ2-1; TRBD2 agrees at 9 bases. This TCR was recovered from a man aged 18 to 30 in good health. Some clones in this sample may be carry-over from other donors' samples. The sequencing input was naive CD8+ T cells from PBMCs. CDR3 amino acids: CASSESSGGSYNEQFF. For the CDR3, the DNA is TGTGCCAGCAGTGAATCCAGCGGGGGGTCCTACAATGAGCAGTTCTTC.